This is a list of T cell receptor beta chains from one sample in a study of CD8 T cells in Susac syndrome. TCRdb re-derived calls from the immunoSEQ multiplex PCR reads in MiXCR, one entry per CDR3 protein. Altogether 400,000 or so distinct CDR3 sequences are present, 85% being singletons, with the ten largest covering approximately 0.11%. The sample consisted of CD8+ T cells from PBMCs. Receptors originate from a human donor with multiple sclerosis. CDR3s leave out the opening cysteine and the closing phenylalanine or tryptophan. D genes are given only for firm matches.

-	TRBV6-1	TRBJ2-7	ASSEWVYEQY
-	TRBV28	TRBJ2-7	ASSLDRLGDEQY
-	TRBV4-1	TRBJ1-2	ASSRIGGQGYT
TRBD1	TRBV14	TRBJ1-2	ASSLLAGGGGSGGYT
TRBD2	TRBV5-4	TRBJ2-3	ASSLDQREGTDTQY
-	TRBV5-1	TRBJ2-7	ASSVQGDYEQY
TRBD1	TRBV30	TRBJ1-2	AWRPGQVYGYT
-	TRBV4-1	TRBJ1-2	ASSQDLGSYGYT
TRBD1	TRBV30	TRBJ2-7	AGQGADEQY
-	TRBV5-4	TRBJ2-5	ASSLGRAEGETQY
-	TRBV6-1	TRBJ1-5	ASSEGVGEEQPQH
TRBD2	TRBV5-1	TRBJ2-3	ASSLELAGVDTQY
-	TRBV19	TRBJ1-3	ASSIVVWASGNTIY
TRBD1	TRBV11-2	TRBJ1-2	ASSPGQGQNYGYT
-	TRBV2	TRBJ2-3	ASLEGQTDTQY
TRBD2	TRBV5-4	TRBJ2-5	ASSPRGGPVETQY
TRBD1	TRBV6-1	TRBJ1-1	ASSDPSGGNTEAF
-	TRBV7-8	TRBJ2-1	ASSLVGGGNEQF
-	TRBV27	TRBJ2-7	ASSLSILTDYEQY
-	TRBV4-1	TRBJ2-1	ASSQDRLRLGITSSYNEQF
-	TRBV27	TRBJ2-3	ASSFGTSGDTQY
TRBD1	TRBV28	TRBJ2-7	ASSERDSSLYEQY
-	TRBV20-1	TRBJ1-1	SAPGGLTYDTEAF
-	TRBV19	TRBJ1-1	ASSIRGRLNTEAF
-	TRBV28	TRBJ2-1	ASSLARGANEQF
TRBD1	TRBV27	TRBJ1-1	ASSARQGVNTEAF
-	TRBV28	TRBJ2-7	ASRAREYEQY
TRBD1	TRBV12-5	TRBJ2-3	ASGLAPGQGVTDTQY
TRBD2	TRBV30	TRBJ2-1	VSSGGAGEQF
-	TRBV27	TRBJ1-5	ASSLGGVDQPQH
TRBD1	TRBV28	TRBJ1-5	ASRKTGAQPQH
-	TRBV6-5	TRBJ1-1	ASRSWRPNTEAF
-	TRBV27	TRBJ1-6	ASSFGGVMGNSPLH
TRBD2	TRBV6-4	TRBJ2-1	ASSPSSGEYNEQF
TRBD2	TRBV20-1	TRBJ2-7	SARDQGGIYEQY
TRBD1	TRBV29-1	TRBJ1-1	SVGQGFRVEAF
-	TRBV12-3/TRBV12-4	TRBJ2-1	ASTGLGNEQF
-	TRBV20-1	TRBJ1-1	SAEVGQGFWTEAF
-	TRBV19	TRBJ2-7	ASSIEGGNYEQY
-	TRBV27	TRBJ1-1	ASSGSGAEAF
-	TRBV6-1	TRBJ1-1	ASSKQGMNTEAF
-	TRBV7-3	TRBJ2-2	ASSYRLLSGELF
-	TRBV30	TRBJ2-1	AWSVRRVWRPSSYNEQF
-	TRBV4-1	TRBJ2-7	ASSQESPDLEFSYEQY
-	TRBV11-2	TRBJ2-5	ASSLERTASFFKETQY
-	TRBV29-1	TRBJ2-3	SVGSQENTDTQY
-	TRBV27	TRBJ1-3	ASSDRQGGNTIY
-	TRBV4-1	TRBJ1-4	ASSQDLMGGYEKLF
-	TRBV7-6	TRBJ2-3	ASSLSQLESTDTQY
-	TRBV11-2	TRBJ2-1	ASRPQGLILGNEQF
TRBD2	TRBV30	TRBJ2-7	AWSDWALADVYEQY
-	TRBV6-4	TRBJ2-2	ASSVGSGNTGELF
TRBD2	TRBV13	TRBJ2-3	AGSTLGLAGGPDHLSTDTQY